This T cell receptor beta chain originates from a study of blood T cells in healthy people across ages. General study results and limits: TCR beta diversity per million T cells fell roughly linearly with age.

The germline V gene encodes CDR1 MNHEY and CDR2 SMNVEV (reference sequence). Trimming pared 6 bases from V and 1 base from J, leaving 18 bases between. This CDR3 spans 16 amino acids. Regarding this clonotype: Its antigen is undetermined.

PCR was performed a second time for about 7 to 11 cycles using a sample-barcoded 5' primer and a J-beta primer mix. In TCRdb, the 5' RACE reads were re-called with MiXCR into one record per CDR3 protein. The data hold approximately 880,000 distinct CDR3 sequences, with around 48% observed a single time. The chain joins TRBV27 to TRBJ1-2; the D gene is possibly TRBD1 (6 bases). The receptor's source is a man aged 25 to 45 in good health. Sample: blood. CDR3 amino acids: CASSQTQGGFNYGYTF. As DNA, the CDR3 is TGTGCCAGCAGCCAAACACAGGGAGGATTTAACTATGGCTACACCTTC.